This TCR beta chain was sequenced in a study of siplizumab effects on memory and regulatory T cells. Findings of the study overall: Proliferating siplizumab-culture Treg suppressive function went unconfirmed. Naive T cells appeared more varied than memory cells and looked like key alloresponse contributors. Controls showed an average of around 26% Treg-derived mappable alloreactive CD4+ clones, while siplizumab showed nearly 70%.

The method was immunoSEQ multiplex PCR; TCRdb's version includes in-frame clones alone and lacks a portion of them. The repertoire holds over 100,000 clones, with more than 85% as singletons. Germline-derived CDR1 and CDR2 are LNHDA and SQIVND (reference sequence). The CDR3 has 14 residues. V was pared by 6 bases and J by 6 bases, with 5 bases of the junction left unmatched. This clone was seen a handful of times. Its antigen remains unidentified. Input material: CD4+ T cells sorted from blood. This receptor was obtained from a human donor in good health. The chain is built from TRBV19 and TRBJ2-2, with TRBD1 identical over 9 bases. CDR3 sequence: CASSGTGMAGELFF. CDR3 sequence (DNA): TGTGCCAGTAGCGGGACAGGGATGGCCGGGGAGCTGTTTTTT.